What follows is one T cell receptor (beta chain) and its context. The antigen is undetermined. This sample is drawn from a study of T cells expressing NK-cell markers. Study details: It was sorted CD3+CD56-NKG2C+, CD3+CD56+NKG2C- and CD3+CD56+NKG2C+ T cells that provided the TCR beta repertoires. HCMV seropositivity marked seven of the eight sequenced donors; one was seronegative.

Study-wide points: A handful of donors showed these clonotypes also leading the CD3+CD56-NKG2C+ fraction.

The CDR3 length is 13 residues. CDR1 SQVTM and CDR2 ANQGSEA come from the germline V gene. No DNA is given; TCRdb re-called the 5' RACE reads and lists each CDR3 protein once. The sample has some 600,000 distinct CDR3 sequences, and its top ten clones hold roughly 3.5%. The source material was blood T cells: a sorted CD56 or NKG2C T cell subset, CD4+ or CD8+ T cells, or bulk PBMC T cells (not recorded which). The chain couples TRBV29-1 to TRBJ1-2; no DNA is available, so the TRBD1 call from TCRdb remains unchecked. This sequence was found in a man between 18 and 35 years old in good health. CDR3 region: CSVEGRGLNGYTF.